This T cell receptor beta chain is drawn from a study of identical twins. TCRdb ran MiXCR on the 5' RACE reads and lists one entry per CDR3 protein. This table has 250,000 to 300,000 distinct CDR3 sequences, about 8.9% appearing once. Ten or more counts support this clonotype. This same sample was also taken into another study, of yellow fever vaccine responses in identical twins.

The origin of this receptor is a woman younger than 30 in good health. Sequencing was performed on CD8+ T cells sorted from blood.

The CDR3 sequence is CASSQGGTSNTGELFF. The DNA for the CDR3 is TGTGCCAGCAGCCAGGGCGGCACCTCGAACACCGGGGAGCTGTTTTTT. The V gene is TRBV11-2, the J gene TRBJ2-2; D perhaps matches TRBD1 (5 bases). The V end lost 5 bases, the J end lost 0 bases, and 13 bases lay between the germline ends. The germline V gene encodes CDR1 SGHAT and CDR2 FQNNGV. The CDR3 contains 16 residues.